The clone carrying this T cell receptor beta chain was seen more than once but under ten times. Its antigen is undetermined. The data belong to a study of shared clonotypes between healthy human individuals. Study background: Aged 18 to 49, the donors were a couple of women and a few men. Study observations and caveats: An expected dependence of interdonor clonotype sharing on sequencing depth was noted.

Genomic DNA belonging to each subset was distributed in equal measure over several immunoSEQ plates. Profiling relied on immunoSEQ multiplex PCR, and the TCRdb table lists in-frame clones only, not all of them. The sample yields roughly 500,000 clones, roughly three quarters seen once. The sequence was obtained from a woman between 40 and 55 years old in good health. Some clones in this sample may be carry-over from other donors' samples. The sequenced sample was PBMCs.

The CDR3, as DNA: TGTGCCAGCTCACTCGAGTACACTGCCTACGAGCAGTACTTC. Amino acids: CASSLEYTAYEQYF. J is TRBJ2-7 and V is TRBV18; D is ambiguous. Trimming took 4 bases from V and 2 from J, leaving 12 bases between them. Germline values: CDR1 KGHSH, CDR2 LQKENI. This CDR3 spans 14 amino acids. The whole variable domain, filled in from reference TRBV18 and TRBJ2-7, reads NAGVMQNPRHLVRRRGQEARLRCSPMKGHSHVYWYRQLPEEGLKFMVYLQKENIIDESGMPKERFSAEFPKEGPSILRIQQVVRGDSAAYFCASSLEYTAYEQYFGPGTRLTVT.